This T cell receptor beta chain was identified in a study of tumor and adjacent non-tumor tissue in lung cancer (dated by TCRdb to the late 2010s). At the level of the whole study: Patients with adenocarcinoma (approximately 13), squamous cell carcinoma (2) and small cell lung cancer (1) were included in the cohort. In total, sequencing yielded 95 million to 150 million productive TCRbeta reads, which works out to an average of approximately 4.1 million reads per sample. Bulk TCRbeta repertoires were compared between lung tumor tissue and matched distant non-tumor lung tissue obtained from over 13 lung cancer patients. Among the 15 or so patients, ages ranged from about 31 to 85 years, roughly ten were men and 5 were women, and disease was TNM stage I to III. For each patient, one tumor sample and one normal lung sample were taken, giving thirty paired specimens that underwent TCRbeta CDR3 sequencing. Here is what the overall study found, with its caveats: Neither the sequencing platform nor unique molecular identifiers are named or mentioned anywhere in the methods. TCR diversity (inverse Simpson) was significantly higher in tumor than in normal lung tissue (approximately 440 vs 150, P = 0.0075, Mann-Whitney U test). TCR diversity was significantly higher in younger patients, and greater tumor TCR diversity was associated with shorter overall survival and shorter disease-free survival. Because peripheral blood was not sequenced, the blood TCRbeta repertoires of the lung cancer patients in the study went unexamined. With only approximately 15 patients in the cohort, the authors noted that larger samples and more detailed clinical data are needed. In normal lung, the top 100 clones accounted for a significantly larger cumulative share of the repertoire than in tumor tissue.

RNA was extracted from bulk unsorted tissue and checked for quality with a NanoDrop ND-1000 and an Agilent 2100. Newly diagnosed lung cancer patients without prior chemotherapy who had been admitted for thoracic surgery in China between August and November 2014 were enrolled as donors. Anyone who had undergone radiotherapy or chemotherapy before, or who had another cancer at the same time, was left out of the study. Surgical tissue pieces of roughly 1-2 cm3 were preserved in RNAlater solution and were kept at -80 degrees C until use. A note on this clonotype: Its binding antigen is unknown. Without the conserved terminal phenylalanine or tryptophan, this CDR3 likely stems from a read error.

The germline V gene yields SQVTM for CDR1 and ANQGSEA for CDR2. The CDR3 adds up to 13 amino acids, both ends counted. This entry keeps only the CDR3 DNA: 39 bases, framed from base 1. V was cut back by 5 bases and J by 5 bases, leaving a gap of 16 bases between them. The library was produced with multiplex PCR. The run used an Illumina HiSeq 2500. Following protocols modified from ARM-PCR, the researchers constructed TCRbeta libraries through three rounds of nested PCR with primers (Table S4). Before sequencing, PCR products of 200-500 bp were cut from the gel and purified using the QIAquick gel extraction kit. As for the original processing: Trimmomatic was used to clean the reads, FLASH merged the cleaned reads into complete CDR3 sequences, and MiTCR assigned the sequences to V(D)J germline segments. VDJtools was used to compute clonal diversity as the inverse Simpson's index. In-frame sequences lacking a premature stop codon were counted as productive reads. TCRdb redid the processing of the public reads, applying fastp at Q25 and MiXCR, and retained in-frame beta chains. Each CDR3 protein appears once, grouped with its most common genes and DNA. These V and J calls rely on TCRdb rather than the paper's analysis. This sample comprises about 75,000 distinct CDR3 sequences, roughly 80% of them detected only once. Roughly 12% of the sample belongs to the ten largest clones.

Sequences were obtained from lung tumor tissue. The receptor was isolated from a woman in her forties or fifties with non-small cell lung cancer. The rearranged chain carries TRBV29-1 and TRBJ2-7; the D gene is perhaps TRBD1 or TRBD2, each of them matching over 5 bases. The CDR3: CSVSRDPTDEQYL. At the DNA level, the sequence is TGCAGCGTTTCCAGGGACCCCACCGACGAGCAGTACCTC.